The T cell receptor (beta chain) described here comes from a study of glioma-infiltrating T cells. Study results and caveats: Non-neoplastic patients had below-expected tissue-blood divergence, while all gliomas exceeded expectation.

Using RNA template, CDR3s of TCR alpha and beta were amplified with iRepertoire arm-PCR. TCRdb re-analysed the multiplex PCR reads in MiXCR, keeping a single row per CDR3 protein. This sample has about 210,000 distinct CDR3 sequences, with over 30% found just once. V was trimmed by 3 bases and J by 9 bases, leaving 9 bases between them. CDR1 and CDR2 (germline): LNHDA, SQIVND (reference sequence). The CDR3 loop spans 12 amino acids. This clonotype has a handful of counts. Its antigen is still unknown. Sequenced material: glioma tissue, nonneoplastic brain tissue, or PBMCs (not recorded which). The source is a human donor with low-grade glioma or glioblastoma, undergoing nonglioma brain surgery, or in good health (not recorded which). The chain couples TRBV19 to TRBJ2-1, with no clear D. The CDR3 region is CASSIYSSEQFF. CDR3 sequence (DNA): TGTGCCAGTAGTATCTATAGCAGTGAGCAGTTCTTC.